These 27 T cell receptor beta chains share one sample of origin, sequenced in a study of OX40 agonist ivuxolimab in advanced cancers. TCRdb's copy holds only in-frame clones and misses some; the assay was immunoSEQ multiplex PCR. This table holds 35,000 to 45,000 clones, 85% to 95% found once. This material consisted of CD4+ or CD8+ T cells sorted from blood, taken in a trial of the OX40 agonist ivuxolimab. Receptor source: an adult with an advanced solid tumor such as melanoma, head and neck, liver or kidney cancer.

This rearrangement joins TRBV6-6 to TRBJ2-7, with 9 bases fitting TRBD1. This CDR3 comprises 15 residues. Germline V CDR1 and CDR2: MNHNY, SVGAGI (reference sequence). V trimming: 4 bases; J trimming: 5 bases; junction bases outside the gene matches: 9. The CDR3 is CASSLLTGGQDEQYF. In DNA form, the CDR3 reads TGTGCCAGCAGTTTACTCACAGGGGGCCAGGACGAGCAGTACTTC.

The rearrangement joins TRBV30 to TRBJ2-7; D remains ambiguous. V was pared by 0 bases and J by 4 bases, with 4 bases between. Germline V gene data show CDR1 as GTSNPN and CDR2 as SVGIG (reference sequence). This CDR3 region has 11 residues. The CDR3 DNA follows: TGTGCCTGGAGTGTTGAATACGAGCAGTACTTC. It translates to CAWSVEYEQYF.

The chain employs TRBV11-2 and TRBJ2-7; D is perhaps TRBD1 (5 bases). CDR1 and CDR2 from the germline V gene are SGHAT and FQNNGV. This CDR3 is built from 13 residues. V was cut by 1 base and J by 9 bases, with 13 bases left in between. As DNA, the CDR3 is TGTGCCAGCAGCTTAGGGACAATGGTAGGGCAGTACTTC. Its translation is CASSLGTMVGQYF. The full variable domain, with the rest looked up from reference TRBV11-2 and TRBJ2-7, is EAGVAQSPRYKIIEKRQSVAFWCNPISGHATLYWYQQILGQGPKLLIQFQNNGVVDDSQLPKDRFSAERLKGVDSTLKIQPAKLEDSAVYLCASSLGTMVGQYFGPGTRLTVT.

The chain has TRBV27 and TRBJ2-7; TRBD2 agrees at 11 bases. This CDR3 contains 14 residues. The trim removed 6 bases at V and 7 bases at J, leaving 8 bases unmatched. Germline CDR1 is MNHEY and CDR2 is SMNVEV (reference sequence). CDR3 DNA: TGTGCCAGCAGAGAAACTAGCGGGAGCCATGAGCAGTACTTC. The encoded protein is CASRETSGSHEQYF.

V usage is TRBV7-9 and J usage is TRBJ1-1, with D possibly being TRBD1 (5 bases). Germline V gives CDR1 SEHNR, CDR2 FQNEAQ (reference sequence). Trimming removed 4 bases at V and 3 bases at J, with 12 bases between. This CDR3 contains 14 residues. In DNA, the CDR3 is TGTGCCAGCAGCTGGGACGGCGGGGACACTGAAGCTTTCTTT. Translation: CASSWDGGDTEAFF.

The chain couples TRBV7-8 to TRBJ1-2; 7 nucleotides agree with TRBD1. Germline lookup yields CDR1 SGHVS and CDR2 FQNEAQ. The CDR3 is made up of 15 amino acids. Losses at the gene ends were 2 bases for V and 4 bases for J; bases not matched to a gene: 7. In nucleotides, the CDR3 is TGTGCCAGCAGCTTAACCCGAGGGGGCACCTATGGCTACACCTTC. Its translation is CASSLTRGGTYGYTF.

This chain joins TRBV6-8 and TRBJ2-7; 16 positions match TRBD2. V dropped 9 bases and J dropped 0; count of bases not matched to a gene: 5. Per the germline V gene, CDR1 is MNHGY and CDR2 is SAAAGT. The CDR3 spans 16 residues. DNA of the CDR3: TGTGCCAGGGGACTAGCGGGAGGGCCTGGCTCCTACGAGCAGTACTTC. It codes for CARGLAGGPGSYEQYF.

The V call is TRBV9, the J call TRBJ1-3; D is unresolved. Germline V gene lookup returns CDR1 SGDLS and CDR2 YYNGEE. Between the trimmed V and J ends, which lost 1 base and 4 bases, there was a span of 12 bases. This CDR3 comprises 15 residues. In DNA form, the CDR3 reads TGTGCCAGCAGCGTATACGCGACGGGGGGAAACACCATATATTTT. Translated, it gives CASSVYATGGNTIYF.

This clone was observed a handful of times. DNA for the CDR3: TGTGCCAGCAGCGAGGGAACCGGAGATACGCAGTATTTT. It codes for CASSEGTGDTQYF. The V call is TRBV9, the J call TRBJ2-3; D is unclear. The germline V gene has CDR1 SGDLS and CDR2 YYNGEE. This CDR3 has 13 residues. Trimming shortened V by 3 bases and J by 5 bases, and 10 bases separated the two germline ends.

With respect to this clone: The germline gene is not matched at one end of the junction; a read error may be the cause. The chain has TRBV30 and TRBJ2-3, with D hard to call. Per germline, CDR1 GTSNPN and CDR2 SVGIG (reference sequence). The CDR3 is made up of 15 amino acids. CDR3 in DNA: TGTGCCTGGGGTGTACTTAAACTTGGGACAGATACGCAGTATTTT. Amino acids: CAWGVLKLGTDTQYF. Supplemented by reference TRBV30 and TRBJ2-3, the full variable domain reads SQTIHQWPATLVQPVGSPLSLECTVEGTSNPNLYWYRQAAGRGLQLLFYSVGIGQISSEVPQNLSASRPQDRQFILSSKKLLLSDSGFYLCAWGVLKLGTDTQYFGPGTRLTVL.

Note on this clone: Other DNA sequences in this specimen translate into the identical CDR3. This chain joins TRBV7-9 and TRBJ2-7; D is unresolved. The germline V gene encodes CDR1 SEHNR and CDR2 FQNEAQ (reference sequence). The CDR3 totals 12 residues. The ends were cut back, 4 bases at V and 3 bases at J, with 7 bases in the middle. For the CDR3, the DNA is TGTGCCAGCAGCTCTGACGGCTACGAGCAGTACTTC. This encodes CASSSDGYEQYF.

This chain connects TRBV12-2 to TRBJ2-7; TRBD2 reflects the table's D call only, with no check against the DNA. TRBV12-2 is classified as a pseudogene. The CDR3 spans 13 residues. CDR3 sequence reads: CAGYGGERREQYF. CDR3 coding DNA: TGTGCAGGATACGGAGGGGAGCGGCGCGAGCAGTACTTC.

The chain has TRBV11-3 and TRBJ2-4, with D possibly being TRBD2 (7 bases). V dropped 4 bases and J dropped 0 bases, with 19 bases sitting between them. The CDR3 sequence is 18 residues long. The germline V gene encodes CDR1 SGHNT and CDR2 YENEEA. The DNA for the CDR3 is TGTGCCAGCAGCTCGGGGGCCTCGGGAGGAGAAGCCAAAAACATTCAGTACTTC. Translation: CASSSGASGGEAKNIQYF. Full variable domain (rest looked up from reference TRBV11-3 and TRBJ2-4): EAGVVQSPRYKIIEKKQPVAFWCNPISGHNTLYWYLQNLGQGPELLIRYENEEAVDDSQLPKDRFSAERLKGVDSTLKIQPAELGDSAVYLCASSSGASGGEAKNIQYFGAGTRLSVL.

The chain links TRBV30 to TRBJ2-1; D unclear. This CDR3 comprises 13 residues. Germline lookup yields CDR1 GTSNPN and CDR2 SVGIG (reference sequence). V lost 2 bases, J lost 0 bases, and 5 bases lay in between. CDR3 loop: CAWSPISYNEQFF. The DNA for the CDR3 is TGTGCCTGGAGTCCTATCTCCTACAATGAGCAGTTCTTC.

The rearrangement uses TRBV7-9 and TRBJ2-1, with no clear D. CDR1 and CDR2 from the germline V gene are SEHNR and FQNEAQ (reference sequence). Trimming stripped 5 bases from V and 9 bases from J, with 8 bases between. This CDR3 contains 11 residues. The DNA for the CDR3 is TGTGCCAGCAGCCCCTTGGGTGAGCAGTTCTTC. Encoded protein: CASSPLGEQFF.

The rearrangement joins TRBV27 to TRBJ2-7; 7 nucleotides align to TRBD1. Germline CDR1 reads MNHEY; CDR2 reads SMNVEV (reference sequence). The junction had 4 bases not matched to a gene; V was cut back by 4 bases and J by 1 base. The CDR3 runs to 14 residues. The CDR3 DNA reads as TGTGCCAGCAGTTATTCGACAGGGTCCTACGAGCAGTACTTC. This encodes CASSYSTGSYEQYF.

This chain connects TRBV6-5 to TRBJ1-1; 9 nucleotides agree with TRBD1. The CDR3 length is 13 residues. Germline V gives CDR1 MNHEY, CDR2 SVGAGI. With 6 bases clipped from V and 6 bases from J, the junction kept 5 bases outside the gene matches. The CDR3 DNA reads TGTGCCAGCAGGTGGACAGGGGAGGCTGAAGCTTTCTTT. Its translation is CASRWTGEAEAFF.

V and J are TRBV2 and TRBJ2-2; 10 positions agree with TRBD1. V lost 6 bases and J lost 4; bases outside the gene matches: 5. CDR1 and CDR2 (germline): SNHLY, FYNNEI. This CDR3 region has 15 residues. The CDR3 nucleotides are TGTGCCAGCAGCGCGGGGACAGGGGTCACCGGGGAGCTGTTTTTT. As protein: CASSAGTGVTGELFF.

V usage is TRBV5-4 and J usage is TRBJ2-5, with 7 positions matching TRBD2. Matching the DNA end better, TRBJ2-7 makes the J call doubtful. CDR1 is SGHNT and CDR2 is YYREEE in the germline V gene (reference sequence). The CDR3 loop spans 15 amino acids. CDR3 loop: CASSLWAGASYEQYF. CDR3 coding DNA: TGTGCCAGCAGCTTGTGGGCGGGAGCTTCCTACGAGCAGTACTTC.

The gene calls are TRBV14 and TRBJ2-1; D gene uncertain. The CDR3 sequence is 13 residues long. V lost 2 bases, J lost 7 bases, and 9 bases lay in between. Germline CDR1 reads SGHDN; CDR2 reads FVKESK. CDR3 protein: CASSQFRANEQFF. The DNA of the CDR3 is TGTGCCAGCAGCCAATTTCGGGCGAATGAGCAGTTCTTC.

This chain links TRBV4-1 with TRBJ2-7; D gene ambiguous. V was pared by 0 bases and J by 3 bases, with 15 bases between. Germline CDR1 is MGHRA and CDR2 is YSYEKL. The CDR3 length is 16 residues. Here the CDR3 DNA reads TGCGCCAGCAGCCAAGATCCTAGGAAGGGTTACTACGAGCAGTACTTC. Encoded protein: CASSQDPRKGYYEQYF.

This chain joins TRBV11-3 and TRBJ1-2; 8 bases align to TRBD1. Germline CDR1 SGHNT, CDR2 YENEEA. The CDR3 length is 14 residues. J lost 8 bases, V lost 1 base, and 6 bases had no gene match. The CDR3 DNA sequence: TGTGCCAGCAGCTTAGGGGACAGGAAGAGAGGCTACACCTTC. It yields the protein CASSLGDRKRGYTF. The full variable domain, with the rest looked up from reference TRBV11-3 and TRBJ1-2, is EAGVVQSPRYKIIEKKQPVAFWCNPISGHNTLYWYLQNLGQGPELLIRYENEEAVDDSQLPKDRFSAERLKGVDSTLKIQPAELGDSAVYLCASSLGDRKRGYTFGSGTRLTVV.

The chain employs TRBV19 and TRBJ1-1; D is possibly TRBD1 (5 bases). Trimming removed 5 bases from V and 4 bases from J, with 14 bases in between. The V gene's germline CDR1 is LNHDA and CDR2 SQIVND (reference sequence). This CDR3 region has 14 residues. Here the CDR3 DNA reads TGTGCCAGTAGTCTCATGGGGGAGAGCACTGAAGCTTTCTTT. It encodes CASSLMGESTEAFF.

This chain joins TRBV6-4 and TRBJ2-1, with D unresolved. Trimming removed 0 bases from V and 5 bases from J, with 8 bases in between. The germline gives CDR1 MRHNA, CDR2 SNTAGT. This CDR3 spans 14 amino acids. CDR3 sequence reads: CASSDSLGDNEQFF. CDR3 nucleotide sequence: TGTGCCAGCAGTGACTCCCTGGGTGACAATGAGCAGTTCTTC.

The chain has TRBV28 and TRBJ2-1; 10 nucleotides align to TRBD1. The CDR3 spans 16 residues. V gave up 3 bases and J gave up 2 bases; unmatched junction bases: 4. The germline V gene has CDR1 MDHEN and CDR2 SYDVKM. The CDR3 region has the DNA TGTGCCAGCAGTTTTAGGGGGACAGGGGCCTACAATGAGCAGTTCTTC. It specifies CASSFRGTGAYNEQFF. Looking up the rest from reference TRBV28 and TRBJ2-1 gives the full variable domain: DVKVTQSSRYLVKRTGEKVFLECVQDMDHENMFWYRQDPGLGLRLIYFSYDVKMKEKGDIPEGYSVSREKKERFSLILESASTNQTSMYLCASSFRGTGAYNEQFFGPGTRLTVL.

This rearrangement joins TRBV11-2 to TRBJ1-3, with D unclear. The CDR3 length is 14 residues. Germline V gene lookup returns CDR1 SGHAT and CDR2 FQNNGV. Between the trimmed V and J ends, which lost 2 bases and 4 bases, there was a span of 9 bases. The CDR3 DNA sequence: TGTGCCAGCAGCTTAAGTTACAGAGGAAACACCATATATTTT. Its translation is CASSLSYRGNTIYF.

This rearrangement joins TRBV27 to TRBJ2-3, with D unclear. V shed 4 bases and J shed 8 bases, with 10 bases lying between them. CDR3 length equals 12 residues. Per the germline V gene, CDR1 is MNHEY and CDR2 is SMNVEV (reference sequence). The CDR3 DNA follows: TGTGCCAGCAGTTCTTACGATGCTACGCAGTATTTT. It specifies CASSSYDATQYF.